Reported below is one TCR beta chain. Its cognate antigen is unknown. The data derive from a study of T cell responses to AZD1222 COVID-19 vaccine. General study points: Targeting of unmutated variant regions was reportedly seen in nearly half of spike-specific TCRs.

From germline, CDR1 is MNHNY and CDR2 SVGAGI (reference sequence). The CDR3 runs to 15 residues. V was clipped by 7 bases and J by 0 bases, with 13 bases between them. Profiling relied on immunoSEQ multiplex PCR, and the TCRdb table lists in-frame clones only, not all of them. The repertoire has 80,000 to 100,000 clones, about 86% of them found once; the top ten carry 6.3%. This sequence joins TRBV6-6 and TRBJ1-5; the D gene is possibly TRBD1 (5 bases). The sample in question was peripheral blood, obtained on day 0 of AZD1222 vaccination. This clonotype was sampled from an adult in good health. In nucleotides, the CDR3 is TGTGCCAGCACCAGGGACGCGAATAGCAATCAGCCCCAGCATTTT. Amino acid sequence: CASTRDANSNQPQHF.